The T cell receptor beta chain under discussion was sequenced for a study of blood T cells in healthy people across ages. Study details: Researchers report that template switching captured about one barcoded beta molecule per two T cells.

Study observations and caveats: It was not known whether donors were CMV positive (a possible confounder of expanded clonotype changes).

The use of a sample-barcoded 5' primer and a J-beta primer mix characterized a second PCR of roughly 6 to 11 cycles. TCRdb re-derived calls from the 5' RACE reads in MiXCR, one entry per CDR3 protein. Counted here are 600,000 to 850,000 distinct CDR3 sequences, approximately 39% occurring once; the ten biggest clones make up under 25%. Ten or more counts support this clonotype. The antigen remains undetermined. V was clipped by 6 bases and J by 5 bases; unmatched bases: 12. Germline lookup yields CDR1 SQVTM and CDR2 ANQGSEA. The CDR3 runs to 14 residues. Sequenced sample: blood. The chain links TRBV29-1 to TRBJ2-5; 7 nucleotides match TRBD1. This TCR derives from a woman between 55 and 75 years old in good health. The CDR3: CSVTGQAPLETQYF. The CDR3 coding sequence is TGCAGCGTGACCGGACAGGCCCCCCTGGAGACCCAGTACTTC.